This T cell receptor (beta chain) was profiled in a study of T-cell reconstitution after alpha-beta-depleted transplantation in children. Study observations and caveats: Expanded graft clones, several hundred of them, were reportedly the source of alpha-beta T cells about two months after transplant.

About this clonotype itself: Its antigen is as yet unknown.

TCRbeta library preparation incorporated unique molecular identifiers. TCRdb passed the PCR reads through MiXCR, listing each CDR3 protein once. The sample lists fewer than 1 million distinct CDR3 sequences; about 16% were seen once. The CDR3 runs to 15 residues. CDR1 and CDR2 (germline): DFQATT, SNEGSKA (reference sequence). V lost 3 bases, J lost 5 bases, and 9 bases stayed unmatched. This TCR came from a male patient younger than 18 who had a stem cell transplant for acute lymphoblastic leukemia, so the T cells may come from the graft donor. The J gene is TRBJ2-4, the V gene TRBV20-1; 8 bases align to TRBD2. The sample was PBMCs, mostly from graft donor cells, taken 360 days after TCRalphabeta/CD19-depleted stem cell transplant. CDR3 sequence: CSARFGAGGQNIQYF. As DNA, the CDR3 is TGCAGTGCTAGGTTTGGGGCGGGAGGTCAAAACATTCAGTACTTC.